The 18 T cell receptor beta chains listed next were all sequenced from one sample in a study of T cell clusters in autoimmune cytopenias. Each sample's input was about 270 ng genomic DNA, 38,000 or so genome equivalents. TRB was amplified by touch-down multiplex PCR, primer pools A and B combined. TCRdb re-called the multiplex PCR reads and catalogs CDR3 proteins one per entry, DNA excluded. Its table lists about 9,500 distinct CDR3 sequences. The source material was peripheral blood. Receptors originate from a human donor with an autoimmune cytopenia or autoimmune hepatitis (not recorded which).

The chain carries TRBV15 and TRBJ1-3. The CDR3 is 13 residues long. The germline V gene has CDR1 LNHNV and CDR2 YYDKDF (reference sequence). CDR3 residues: CATSRAAGNTIYF.

V usage is TRBV5-1 and J usage is TRBJ1-1; absent DNA, TCRdb's TRBD1 call cannot be checked. The CDR3 runs to 15 residues. Germline V lookup: CDR1 SGHRS, CDR2 YFSETQ. The CDR3 loop reads CASSLGMGANTEAFF.

V gene TRBV28 combines with J gene TRBJ2-1. Germline lookup yields CDR1 MDHEN and CDR2 SYDVKM. The CDR3 runs to 13 residues. This chain's CDR3 is CASMLRHRNEQFF.

The rearrangement links TRBV5-1 to TRBJ2-1. Germline values: CDR1 SGHRS, CDR2 YFSETQ. This CDR3 has 15 residues. This CDR3 reads CASSLVRQENNEQFF.

The chain links TRBV18 to TRBJ2-3; TCRdb selects TRBD1, and the lack of DNA leaves this call unchecked. The germline CDR1 and CDR2 sequences are KGHSH and LQKENI. There are 15 residues in the CDR3. This CDR3 is CASSIMDRGTDTQYF.

Judged by frequency, this clonotype is medium-sized (0.01 to 0.1%). The V and J genes are TRBV19 and TRBJ2-2. Germline CDR1 is LNHDA and CDR2 is SQIVND (reference sequence). CDR3 size: 13 residues. The chain's CDR3 is CASSILDTGELFF.

This chain uses TRBV9 with TRBJ2-3; as DNA is missing, the TRBD2 call by TCRdb cannot be tested. This CDR3 has 16 amino acids. The germline V gene encodes CDR1 SGDLS and CDR2 YYNGEE. CDR3 residues: CASSVARGGSGDTQYF.

By frequency, this clonotype is medium-sized. The V call is TRBV12-3 or TRBV12-4, the J call TRBJ2-3. The CDR3 length is 12 residues. CDR3 region: CASRGWTDTQYF.

V gene TRBV6-1 combines with J gene TRBJ2-3; the TCRdb D gene call, TRBD1, has no DNA to confirm it. Germline values: CDR1 MNHNS, CDR2 SASEGT. The CDR3 runs to 14 residues. The CDR3 reads CASSPGGGSDTQYF.

This clonotype registers medium-sized by frequency. The rearrangement links TRBV6-4 to TRBJ1-2; lacking DNA, the TRBD1 call made by TCRdb goes unchecked. CDR3 size: 14 residues. Germline V gives CDR1 MRHNA, CDR2 SNTAGT. CDR3 sequence reads: CASSLTGTGDGYTF.

Frequency places this clonotype as medium-sized. V usage is TRBV6-5 and J usage is TRBJ2-1; the TRBD1 assignment by TCRdb is unverifiable without DNA. Germline V gene sequence: CDR1 MNHEY, CDR2 SVGAGI. This CDR3 contains 17 residues. The CDR3: CASSTERDRGRYNEQFF.

V is TRBV6-1 and J is TRBJ1-2; TCRdb reports TRBD1, a call that lacks DNA to check it against. The CDR3 runs 13 residues. From germline, CDR1 is MNHNS and CDR2 SASEGT. CDR3 sequence reads: CASETMRGTGYTF.

The V call is TRBV5-4, the J call TRBJ2-5; TCRdb's D call of TRBD1 is untestable without DNA. The V gene's germline CDR1 is SGHNT and CDR2 YYREEE (reference sequence). The CDR3 extends over 15 amino acids. CDR3 sequence: CASSWGQGRQETQYF.

The rearrangement links TRBV12-3 or TRBV12-4 to TRBJ2-5; absent DNA, TCRdb's TRBD1 call cannot be checked. This CDR3 spans 14 amino acids. CDR3 protein: CASSQDTGLETQYF.

The chain joins TRBV30 to TRBJ2-1; TCRdb outputs TRBD1, but without DNA this stays unchecked. Germline V gene lookup returns CDR1 GTSNPN and CDR2 SVGIG (reference sequence). This CDR3 is built from 17 residues. CDR3: CAWSDSWGDTSQRSQFF.

The rearrangement links TRBV7-9 to TRBJ1-1. This CDR3 contains 16 residues. CDR1 SEHNR and CDR2 FQNEAQ come from the germline V gene (reference sequence). Here the CDR3 reads CASSSPMRDRNTEAFF.

This clonotype counts as medium-sized by frequency. The V gene is TRBV27, the J gene TRBJ2-5; the TRBD1 assignment by TCRdb is unverifiable without DNA. This CDR3 spans 18 amino acids. Germline CDR1 MNHEY, CDR2 SMNVEV (reference sequence). CDR3 region: CASSPNLYSAGGWETQYF.

This clonotype is identified as medium-sized from frequency. The J gene is TRBJ2-2, the V gene TRBV19; TCRdb proposes TRBD1, but this gene call is untestable without DNA. The CDR3 length is 14 residues. From germline, CDR1 is LNHDA and CDR2 SQIVND (reference sequence). The CDR3: CASSGDGVTGELFF.